Presented here are 12 T cell receptor beta chains from one specimen sequenced in a study of blood T cell repertoires in COVID-19. Repertoires were generated with immunoSEQ multiplex PCR, while TCRdb's copy carries only in-frame clones and drops some. The table has some 340,000 clones, 85% seen once. Sequenced sample: peripheral blood. All receptors come from a woman under 30 with acute or convalescent COVID-19.

CDR3 bases: TGTGCCACCAGCAGAGACAGGGGAACTAATGAAAAACTGTTTTTT. This translates into CATSRDRGTNEKLFF. This rearrangement joins TRBV15 to TRBJ1-4; D possibly corresponds to TRBD1 (6 bases). Germline CDR1 and CDR2: LNHNV and YYDKDF (reference sequence). V was clipped by 0 bases and J by 1 base, with 6 bases between them. The CDR3 loop spans 15 amino acids. Full variable domain (rest looked up from reference TRBV15 and TRBJ1-4): DAMVIQNPRYQVTQFGKPVTLSCSQTLNHNVMYWYQQKSSQAPKLLFHYYDKDFNNEADTPDNFQSRRPNTSFCFLDIRSPGLGDTAMYLCATSRDRGTNEKLFFGSGTQLSVL.

The CDR3 region is CASSTRAGANVLTF. CDR3 bases: TGTGCCAGCAGCACCAGGGCTGGGGCCAACGTCCTGACTTTC. The J gene is TRBJ2-6, the V gene TRBV7-6, with D perhaps TRBD1 (5 bases). This CDR3 spans 14 amino acids. The germline CDR1 and CDR2 sequences are SGHVS and FNYEAQ. V lost 5 bases and J lost 2, with 7 bases in between.

The genes are TRBV30 and TRBJ2-7; D not certain. V shed 0 bases and J shed 0 bases, with 12 bases lying between them. CDR1 GTSNPN and CDR2 SVGIG come from the germline V gene (reference sequence). The CDR3 totals 15 residues. The CDR3 is CAWSVVGTTSYEQYF. The CDR3 DNA reads as TGTGCCTGGAGTGTGGTGGGCACCACCTCCTACGAGCAGTACTTC.

The CDR3 DNA reads TGTGCCAGCAGTTTTAGCGGGGCTTCCTTGGGGACCCAGTACTTC. This codes for CASSFSGASLGTQYF. The chain combines TRBV28 with TRBJ2-5; 8 bases agree with TRBD2. Germline assignment: CDR1 MDHEN and CDR2 SYDVKM. After removal of 3 bases from V and 7 bases from J, the junction contained 10 bases not matched to a gene. The length of the CDR3 is 15 residues.

The chain combines TRBV6-5 with TRBJ1-4; 9 bases line up with TRBD1. Germline V gene data show CDR1 as MNHEY and CDR2 as SVGAGI. With 2 bases clipped from V and 11 bases from J, the junction kept 6 bases outside the gene matches. The CDR3 is 14 amino acids. The chain's CDR3 is CASSYRTGVEKLFF. The DNA of the CDR3 is TGTGCCAGCAGTTACCGGACAGGGGTCGAGAAACTGTTTTTT.

This chain links TRBV11-2 with TRBJ1-6; the D gene is possibly TRBD1 (6 bases). Trimming took 0 bases from V and 6 from J, leaving 12 bases between them. The CDR3 spans 16 residues. Looked up from germline, CDR1 is SGHAT and CDR2 is FQNNGV. The CDR3 bases are TGTGCCAGCAGCTTAGATCCGGGGGGGCGTAATTCACCCCTCCACTTT. Amino acids: CASSLDPGGRNSPLHF.

The chain recombines TRBV10-2 with TRBJ1-2; TRBD1 aligns across 7 bases. The CDR3 has 15 amino acids. Looked up from germline, CDR1 is WSHSY and CDR2 is SAAADI. V shed 5 bases, J shed 1 base, and the junction held 7 bases outside the gene matches. The CDR3 DNA reads TGCGCCAGCAGTTCCGGACAGGTCATTAACTATGGCTACACCTTC. Its translation is CASSSGQVINYGYTF.

The sample holds a few counts of this clone. The chain couples TRBV28 to TRBJ1-5, with 7 bases that match TRBD1. J gave up 0 bases and V 6 bases, and 11 bases lay outside the gene matches. Germline V gene data show CDR1 as MDHEN and CDR2 as SYDVKM. The CDR3 is 17 amino acids. The CDR3 loop reads CASRKGDRSYSNQPQHF. The CDR3 DNA reads as TGTGCCAGCAGGAAAGGGGACAGATCTTATAGCAATCAGCCCCAGCATTTT.

The CDR3 region is CASSQELGLAGNNEQFF. CDR3 nucleotide sequence: TGTGCCAGCAGCCAAGAATTGGGGCTAGCGGGAAACAATGAGCAGTTCTTC. The V and J genes are TRBV4-2 and TRBJ2-1; 9 bases line up with TRBD2. The CDR3 consists of 17 residues. Germline V CDR1 and CDR2: LGHNA, YNFKEQ. Trimming removed 0 bases from V and 5 bases from J; junction bases left unmatched: 8.

Only a few counts were recorded for this clone. CDR3 bases: TGTGCCTGGAGTCCGGTCGTCGGGCAGGGAAACACTGAAGCTTTCTTT. Its translation: CAWSPVVGQGNTEAFF. This chain connects TRBV30 to TRBJ1-1; D is perhaps TRBD1 (5 bases). Germline V gene sequence: CDR1 GTSNPN, CDR2 SVGIG (reference sequence). Trimming removed 2 bases at V and 2 bases at J, with 18 bases between. The CDR3 runs to 16 residues.

This chain links TRBV9 with TRBJ1-6, with a possible D match to TRBD1 (5 bases). The germline gives CDR1 SGDLS, CDR2 YYNGEE. This CDR3 contains 16 residues. Trimming removed 4 bases at V and 7 bases at J, with 18 bases between. The CDR3 nucleotides read TGTGCCAGCAGCCTCGACTCCCCAGGGATCAATTCACCCCTCCACTTT. Translating it yields CASSLDSPGINSPLHF.

This rearrangement joins TRBV30 to TRBJ2-1, with D possibly being TRBD1 (7 bases). The V gene's germline CDR1 is GTSNPN and CDR2 SVGIG (reference sequence). CDR3 length equals 15 residues. With 2 bases removed from V and 8 bases from J, the gap between germline ends came to 19 bases. CDR3 amino acids: CAWSQGDSSGDEQFF. CDR3 bases: TGTGCCTGGAGTCAGGGGGACTCATCTGGCGATGAGCAGTTCTTC.